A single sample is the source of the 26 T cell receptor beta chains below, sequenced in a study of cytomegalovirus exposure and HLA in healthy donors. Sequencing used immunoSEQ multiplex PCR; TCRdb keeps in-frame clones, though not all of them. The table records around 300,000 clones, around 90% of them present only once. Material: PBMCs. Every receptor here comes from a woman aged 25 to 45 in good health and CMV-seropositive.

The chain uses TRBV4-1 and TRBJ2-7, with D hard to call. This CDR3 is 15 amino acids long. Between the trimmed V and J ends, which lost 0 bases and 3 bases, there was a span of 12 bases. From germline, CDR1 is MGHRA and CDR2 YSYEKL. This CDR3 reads CASSQDPNGVYEQYF. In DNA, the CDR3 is TGCGCCAGCAGCCAAGATCCCAACGGTGTCTACGAGCAGTACTTC.

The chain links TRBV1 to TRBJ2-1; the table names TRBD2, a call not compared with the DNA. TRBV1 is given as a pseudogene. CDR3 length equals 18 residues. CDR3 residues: CTSSQWASGRFWDNEQFF. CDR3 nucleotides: TGCACCAGCAGCCAATGGGCTAGCGGGAGGTTTTGGGACAATGAGCAGTTCTTC.

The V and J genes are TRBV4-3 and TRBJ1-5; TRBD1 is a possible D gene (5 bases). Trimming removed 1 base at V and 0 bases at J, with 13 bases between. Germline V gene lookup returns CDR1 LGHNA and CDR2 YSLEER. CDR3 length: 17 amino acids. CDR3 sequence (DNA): TGCGCCAGCAGCCAAGCCCTTGGGGGGTATAGCAATCAGCCCCAGCATTTT. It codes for CASSQALGGYSNQPQHF.

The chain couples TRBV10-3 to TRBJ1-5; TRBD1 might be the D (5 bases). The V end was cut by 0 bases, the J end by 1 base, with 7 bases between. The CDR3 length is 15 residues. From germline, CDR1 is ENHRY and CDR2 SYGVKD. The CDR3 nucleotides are TGTGCCATCAGTGAGTCGGGGGGAAGCAATCAGCCCCAGCATTTT. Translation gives CAISESGGSNQPQHF.

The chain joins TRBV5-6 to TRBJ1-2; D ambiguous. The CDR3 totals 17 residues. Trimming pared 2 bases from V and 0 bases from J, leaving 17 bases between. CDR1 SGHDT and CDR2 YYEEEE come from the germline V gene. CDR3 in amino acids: CASSLRAVGKSNYGYTF. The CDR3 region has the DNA TGTGCCAGCAGCTTAAGGGCTGTAGGAAAGTCTAACTATGGCTACACCTTC.

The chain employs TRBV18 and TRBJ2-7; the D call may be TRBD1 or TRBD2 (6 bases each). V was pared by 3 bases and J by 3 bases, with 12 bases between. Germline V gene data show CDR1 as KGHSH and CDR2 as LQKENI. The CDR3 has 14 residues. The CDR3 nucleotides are TGTGCCAGCTCACCTCAGAGGGGGGACTACGAGCAGTACTTC. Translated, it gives CASSPQRGDYEQYF.

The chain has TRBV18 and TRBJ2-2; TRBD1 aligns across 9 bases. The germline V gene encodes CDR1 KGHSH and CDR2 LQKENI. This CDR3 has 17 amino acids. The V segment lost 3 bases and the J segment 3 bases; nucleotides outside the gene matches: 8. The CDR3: CASSPLGRTGDTGELFF. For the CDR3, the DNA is TGTGCCAGCTCACCCTTAGGACGGACAGGGGACACCGGGGAGCTGTTTTTT.

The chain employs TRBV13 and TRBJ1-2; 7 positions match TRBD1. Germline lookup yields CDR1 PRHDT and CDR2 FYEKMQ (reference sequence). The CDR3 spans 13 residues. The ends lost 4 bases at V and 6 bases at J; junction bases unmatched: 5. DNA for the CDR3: TGTGCCAGCAGCTCACTCGGGACAGATGGCTACACCTTC. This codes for CASSSLGTDGYTF.

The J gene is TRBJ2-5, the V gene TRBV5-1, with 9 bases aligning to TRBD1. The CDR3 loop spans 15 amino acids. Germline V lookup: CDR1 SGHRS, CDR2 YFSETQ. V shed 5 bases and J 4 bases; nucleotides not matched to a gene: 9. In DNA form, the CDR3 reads TGCGCCAGCAGTCACTCGGGGACAGGGTCAGAGACCCAGTACTTC. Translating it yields CASSHSGTGSETQYF.

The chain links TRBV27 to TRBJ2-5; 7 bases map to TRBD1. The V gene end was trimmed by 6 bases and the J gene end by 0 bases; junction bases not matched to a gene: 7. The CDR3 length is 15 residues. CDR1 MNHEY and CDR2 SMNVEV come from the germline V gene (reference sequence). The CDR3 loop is CASRPRDSYQETQYF. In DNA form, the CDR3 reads TGTGCCAGCAGACCCCGGGACAGCTACCAAGAGACCCAGTACTTC.

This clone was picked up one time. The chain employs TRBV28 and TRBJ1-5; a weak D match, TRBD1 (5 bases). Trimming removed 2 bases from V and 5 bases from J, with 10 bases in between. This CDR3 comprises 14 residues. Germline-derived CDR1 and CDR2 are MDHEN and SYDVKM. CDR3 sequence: CASSLGGDHQPQHF. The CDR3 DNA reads TGTGCCAGCAGTTTAGGGGGAGATCATCAGCCCCAGCATTTT.

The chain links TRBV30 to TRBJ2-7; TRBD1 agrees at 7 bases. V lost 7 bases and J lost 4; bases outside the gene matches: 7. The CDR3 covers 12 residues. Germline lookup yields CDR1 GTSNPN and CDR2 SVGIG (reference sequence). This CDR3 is CALNRGRYEQYF. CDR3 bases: TGTGCCTTAAACAGGGGCAGGTACGAGCAGTACTTC.

The CDR3 nucleotides are TGTGCCAGCAGTTTGGGACTAGCGCCACAAAATGAGCAGTTCTTC. Amino acid sequence: CASSLGLAPQNEQFF. This chain links TRBV28 with TRBJ2-1, with 10 bases matching TRBD2. Trimming at V came to 3 bases and at J to 7 bases, leaving 6 bases not matched to a gene. Germline V CDR1 and CDR2: MDHEN, SYDVKM. The CDR3 spans 15 residues.

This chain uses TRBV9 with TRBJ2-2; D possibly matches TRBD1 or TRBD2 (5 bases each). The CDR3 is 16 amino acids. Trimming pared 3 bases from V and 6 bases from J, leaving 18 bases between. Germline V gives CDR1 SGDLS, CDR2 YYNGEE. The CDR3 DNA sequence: TGTGCCAGCAGCGCCTTAGCGATAACGGGGCCCGGGGAGCTGTTTTTT. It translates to CASSALAITGPGELFF.

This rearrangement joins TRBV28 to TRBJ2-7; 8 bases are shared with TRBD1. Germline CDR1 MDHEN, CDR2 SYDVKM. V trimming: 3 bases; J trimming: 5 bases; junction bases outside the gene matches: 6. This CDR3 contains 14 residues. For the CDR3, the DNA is TGTGCCAGCAGTTTCAGGGGGCGCAATGACGAGCAGTACTTC. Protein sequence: CASSFRGRNDEQYF.

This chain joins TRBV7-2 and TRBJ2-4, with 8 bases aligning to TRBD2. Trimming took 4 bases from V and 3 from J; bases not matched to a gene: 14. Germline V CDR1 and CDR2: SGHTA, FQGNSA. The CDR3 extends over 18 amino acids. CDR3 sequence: CASSSRGGYLADKNIQYF. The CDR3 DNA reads TGTGCCAGCAGCTCCCGCGGGGGGTACCTAGCTGACAAAAACATTCAGTACTTC.

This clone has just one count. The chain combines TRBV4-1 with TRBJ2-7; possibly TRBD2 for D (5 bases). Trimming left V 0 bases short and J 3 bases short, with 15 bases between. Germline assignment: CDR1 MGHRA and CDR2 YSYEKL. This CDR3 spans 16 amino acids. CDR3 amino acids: CASSQEYPRRDYEQYF. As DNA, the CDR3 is TGCGCCAGCAGCCAAGAATACCCCAGACGGGACTACGAGCAGTACTTC.

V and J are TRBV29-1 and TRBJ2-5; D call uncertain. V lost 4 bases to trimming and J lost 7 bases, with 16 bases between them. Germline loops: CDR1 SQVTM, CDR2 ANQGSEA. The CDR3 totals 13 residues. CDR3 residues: CSVVSVIGTTQYF. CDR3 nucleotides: TGCAGCGTTGTTTCCGTAATCGGTACGACCCAGTACTTC.

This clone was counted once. CDR3 DNA sequence: TGTGCCTGGAGACCCCCAGGAACCTACGAGCAGTACTTC. It translates to CAWRPPGTYEQYF. V usage is TRBV30 and J usage is TRBJ2-7, with D uncertain. The CDR3 loop spans 13 amino acids. Trimming removed 3 bases at V and 2 bases at J, with 11 bases between. Germline V gene data show CDR1 as GTSNPN and CDR2 as SVGIG (reference sequence).

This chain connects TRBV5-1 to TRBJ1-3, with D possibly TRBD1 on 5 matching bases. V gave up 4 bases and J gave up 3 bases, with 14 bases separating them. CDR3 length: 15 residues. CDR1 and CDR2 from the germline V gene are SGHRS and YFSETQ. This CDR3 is CASSEGHSGGNTIYF. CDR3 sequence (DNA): TGCGCCAGCAGCGAGGGGCACAGTGGTGGAAACACCATATATTTT. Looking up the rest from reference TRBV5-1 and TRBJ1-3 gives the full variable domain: KAGVTQTPRYLIKTRGQQVTLSCSPISGHRSVSWYQQTPGQGLQFLFEYFSETQRNKGNFPGRFSGRQFSNSRSEMNVSTLELGDSALYLCASSEGHSGGNTIYFGEGSWLTVV.

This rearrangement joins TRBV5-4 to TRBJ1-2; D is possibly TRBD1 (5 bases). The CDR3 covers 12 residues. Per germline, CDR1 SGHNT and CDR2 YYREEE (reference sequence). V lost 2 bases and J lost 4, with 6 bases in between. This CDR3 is CASSFDSYGYTF. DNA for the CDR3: TGTGCCAGCAGCTTTGACAGCTATGGCTACACCTTC.

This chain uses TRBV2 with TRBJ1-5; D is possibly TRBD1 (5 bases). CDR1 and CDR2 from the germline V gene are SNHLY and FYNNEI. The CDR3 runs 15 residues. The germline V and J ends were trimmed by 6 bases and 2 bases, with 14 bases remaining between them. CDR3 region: CASSGPGQGNQPQHF. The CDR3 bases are TGTGCCAGCAGCGGTCCGGGGCAGGGCAATCAGCCCCAGCATTTT.

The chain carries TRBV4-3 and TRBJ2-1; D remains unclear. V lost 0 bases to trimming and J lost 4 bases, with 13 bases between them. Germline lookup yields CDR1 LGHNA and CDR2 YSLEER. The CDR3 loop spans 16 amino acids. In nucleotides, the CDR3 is TGCGCCAGCAGCCAAGATCGGCGGAGTGGGTACAATGAGCAGTTCTTC. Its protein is CASSQDRRSGYNEQFF.

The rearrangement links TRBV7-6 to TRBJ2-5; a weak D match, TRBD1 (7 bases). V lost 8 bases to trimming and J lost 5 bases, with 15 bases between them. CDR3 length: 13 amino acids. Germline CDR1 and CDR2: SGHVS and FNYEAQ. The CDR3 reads CASGGRGRETQYF. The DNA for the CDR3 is TGTGCCAGCGGGGGCAGGGGGAGGGAGACCCAGTACTTC.

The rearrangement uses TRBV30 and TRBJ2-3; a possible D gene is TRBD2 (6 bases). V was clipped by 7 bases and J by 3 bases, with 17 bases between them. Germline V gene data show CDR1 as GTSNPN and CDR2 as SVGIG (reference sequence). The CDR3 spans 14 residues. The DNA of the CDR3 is TGTGCCTTGGAGGGCGGTAGCGGAACAGATACGCAGTATTTT. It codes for CALEGGSGTDTQYF.

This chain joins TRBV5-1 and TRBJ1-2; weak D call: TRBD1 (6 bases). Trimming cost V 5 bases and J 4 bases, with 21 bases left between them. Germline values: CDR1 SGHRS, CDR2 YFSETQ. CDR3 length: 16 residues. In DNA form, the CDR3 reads TGCGCCAGCAGTAGTACGGTTGGGGGGCGCGTCTATGGCTACACCTTC. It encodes CASSSTVGGRVYGYTF.